These 15 T cell receptor beta chains came from one sample sequenced in a study of CD8+CD57+ T cells in acquired aplastic anemia. TCR beta VDJ combinations and CDR3 sequences were profiled from genomic DNA. TCRdb called the reads again in MiXCR, with one record for every CDR3 protein. The table records 150,000 or so distinct CDR3 sequences, around 52% of them present only once. The authors sequenced patients whose flow cytometry had shown CD8+CD57+ cell expansion. Specimen: sorted CD4+, CD8+, or CD8+CD57+ T cells (not recorded which) from PBMCs. The receptors originated from a human donor with aplastic anemia.

This clonotype was seen repeatedly, ten times or more. The chain links TRBV5-6 to TRBJ2-7, with D uncertain. Deletions cut 0 bases from V and 5 bases from J, with 12 bases between. The CDR3 loop spans 14 amino acids. Germline V gene data show CDR1 as SGHDT and CDR2 as YYEEEE. The CDR3 DNA reads TGTGCCAGCAGCTTGGGTTTAGAGGTACACGAGCAGTACTTC. This sequence encodes CASSLGLEVHEQYF.

This clonotype has just a few counts. The J gene is TRBJ1-2, the V gene TRBV25-1; the D gene is possibly TRBD1 (5 bases). The CDR3 extends over 16 amino acids. Germline CDR1 MGHDK, CDR2 SYGVNS. The V gene lost 3 bases and the J gene lost 3 bases, with 17 bases spanning the gap. This chain's CDR3 is CASSDARGGLDYGYTF. The CDR3 DNA reads TGTGCCAGCAGTGACGCAAGGGGTGGCTTAGACTATGGCTACACCTTC.

This clonotype was observed once. The chain joins TRBV9 to TRBJ1-3, with 12 positions matching TRBD1. CDR3 length: 15 residues. Germline CDR1 reads SGDLS; CDR2 reads YYNGEE. J lost 4 bases, V lost 2 bases, and 1 base had no gene match. CDR3 protein: CASSVGQGAGNTIYF. The CDR3 DNA is TGTGCCAGCAGCGTGGGACAGGGGGCCGGAAACACCATATATTTT.

The chain combines TRBV25-1 with TRBJ2-3; 7 bases line up with TRBD2. CDR1 and CDR2 from the germline V gene are MGHDK and SYGVNS. The CDR3 is 21 residues long. The J segment lost 1 base and the V segment lost 5 bases, leaving 24 bases of the junction unmatched. The CDR3 region is CASSPNQISGIKQSRTDTQYF. The CDR3 bases are TGTGCCAGCAGTCCGAATCAGATCAGCGGGATAAAGCAATCACGCACAGATACGCAGTATTTT.

This rearrangement joins TRBV7-2 to TRBJ1-1; possible D gene TRBD1, 5 bases. V lost 4 bases and J lost 7, with 10 bases in between. The germline CDR1 and CDR2 sequences are SGHTA and FQGNSA. This CDR3 has 12 residues. As DNA, the CDR3 is TGTGCCAGCAGCTCACGGACATTTGAAGCTTTCTTT. As protein: CASSSRTFEAFF.

A few counts support this clonotype. An end of the junction does not agree with germline; a read error may underlie this. The CDR3 is CAGSIDRGRPPYEQYF. CDR3 nucleotides: TGTGCCGGTAGTATAGATCGCGGGAGGCCCCCCTACGAGCAGTACTTC. The rearrangement links TRBV19 to TRBJ2-7, with 8 bases identical to TRBD2. The length of the CDR3 is 16 residues. Germline V gives CDR1 LNHDA, CDR2 SQIVND (reference sequence).

The V and J genes are TRBV4-1 and TRBJ2-7; TRBD2 is a possible D gene (6 bases). Per the germline V gene, CDR1 is MGHRA and CDR2 is YSYEKL. The CDR3 consists of 14 residues. V lost 2 bases and J 5 bases, leaving 13 bases between the germline ends. Here the CDR3 reads CASSQNWRGHEQYF. DNA for the CDR3: TGCGCCAGCAGCCAAAACTGGAGGGGCCACGAGCAGTACTTC.

The rearrangement links TRBV12-3 or TRBV12-4 to TRBJ1-4; 7 bases align to TRBD1. The CDR3 sequence is 15 residues long. V lost 6 bases, J lost 5 bases, and 9 bases stayed unmatched. This chain's CDR3 is CASRPPGGVNEKLFF. CDR3 nucleotides: TGTGCCAGCAGGCCGCCAGGGGGAGTAAATGAAAAACTGTTTTTT.

The gene calls are TRBV7-2 and TRBJ2-3; D gene ambiguous. V gave up 1 base and J gave up 3 bases, with 8 bases separating them. The CDR3 covers 14 residues. Germline V CDR1 and CDR2: SGHTA, FQGNSA. CDR3 sequence: CASSLVAMTDTQYF. The DNA for the CDR3 is TGTGCCAGCAGCTTAGTGGCAATGACAGATACGCAGTATTTT.

This clonotype was counted ten times or more. V is TRBV19 and J is TRBJ2-3, with D unclear. Per germline, CDR1 LNHDA and CDR2 SQIVND (reference sequence). Trimming left V 7 bases short and J 1 base short, with 9 bases between. This CDR3 contains 13 residues. CDR3 sequence reads: CASTVLGTDTQYF. The CDR3 region has the DNA TGTGCCAGTACCGTCCTGGGCACAGATACGCAGTATTTT.

At least ten counts were recorded for this clonotype. At one boundary the junction diverges from the germline segment, which might be a read error. DNA for the CDR3: TGCGCCAGCAGCTATACTAGCGGTGAGAAGTTCTTC. Protein: CASSYTSGEKFF. The chain carries TRBV4-3 and TRBJ2-1; 8 bases align to TRBD2. Germline V CDR1 and CDR2: LGHNA, YSLEER. There are 12 residues in the CDR3.

J is TRBJ1-1 and V is TRBV4-3, with D uncertain. V was pared by 0 bases and J by 2 bases, with 10 bases between. This CDR3 region has 15 residues. CDR1 LGHNA and CDR2 YSLEER come from the germline V gene. The CDR3 DNA is TGCGCCAGCAGCCAAGATCTGGGCAGTAACACTGAAGCTTTCTTT. Amino acid sequence: CASSQDLGSNTEAFF.

This clonotype was found once. This chain joins TRBV19 and TRBJ1-5; no clear D gene. The germline CDR1 and CDR2 sequences are LNHDA and SQIVND (reference sequence). The CDR3 has 13 residues. V gave up 2 bases and J gave up 5 bases, with 7 bases separating them. The CDR3 protein is CASSILSYQPQHF. CDR3 coding DNA: TGTGCCAGTAGTATACTGAGCTATCAGCCCCAGCATTTT.

The rearrangement links TRBV30 to TRBJ1-6; the D is unclear. The CDR3 runs 15 residues. In germline, CDR1 is GTSNPN, CDR2 SVGIG (reference sequence). V was shortened by 8 bases and J by 0 bases, with 14 bases between the two germline ends. The CDR3 is CALLRESSYNSPLHF. The DNA of the CDR3 is TGTGCCCTGCTACGGGAAAGCTCCTATAATTCACCCCTCCACTTT.

V gene TRBV5-4 combines with J gene TRBJ2-3, with 13 bases matching TRBD2. The CDR3 sequence is 15 residues long. The V and J ends lost 4 bases and 3 bases, in that order; junction bases with no gene match: 2. The germline V gene has CDR1 SGHNT and CDR2 YYREEE (reference sequence). The CDR3, as DNA: TGTGCCAGCAGCATGGGACTAGCGGGGACAGATACGCAGTATTTT. This encodes CASSMGLAGTDTQYF.